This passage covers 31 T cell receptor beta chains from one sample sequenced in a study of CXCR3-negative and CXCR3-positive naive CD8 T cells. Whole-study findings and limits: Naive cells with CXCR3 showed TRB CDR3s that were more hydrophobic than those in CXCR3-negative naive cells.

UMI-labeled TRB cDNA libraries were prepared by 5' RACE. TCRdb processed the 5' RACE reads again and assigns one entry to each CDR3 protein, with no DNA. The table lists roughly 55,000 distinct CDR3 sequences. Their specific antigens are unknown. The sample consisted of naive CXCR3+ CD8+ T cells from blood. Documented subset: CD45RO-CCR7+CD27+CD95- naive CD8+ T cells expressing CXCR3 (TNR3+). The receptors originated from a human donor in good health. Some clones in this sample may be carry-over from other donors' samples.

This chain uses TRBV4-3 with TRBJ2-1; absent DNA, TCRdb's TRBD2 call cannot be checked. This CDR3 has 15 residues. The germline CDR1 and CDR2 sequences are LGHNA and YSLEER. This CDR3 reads CASSQSSYSYNEEFF.

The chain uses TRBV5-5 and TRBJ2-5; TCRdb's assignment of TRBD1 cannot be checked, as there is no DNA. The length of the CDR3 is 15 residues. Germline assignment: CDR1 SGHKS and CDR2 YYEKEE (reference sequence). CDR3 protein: CASSLGMRGVETQYF.

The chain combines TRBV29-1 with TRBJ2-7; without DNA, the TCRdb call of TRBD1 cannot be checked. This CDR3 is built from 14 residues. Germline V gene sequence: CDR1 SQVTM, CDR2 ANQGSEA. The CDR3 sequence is CSVAPGQYSYEQYF.

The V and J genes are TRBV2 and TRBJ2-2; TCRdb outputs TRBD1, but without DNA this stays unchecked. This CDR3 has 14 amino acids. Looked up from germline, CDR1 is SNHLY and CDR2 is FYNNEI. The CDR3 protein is CATGGLANTGELFF.

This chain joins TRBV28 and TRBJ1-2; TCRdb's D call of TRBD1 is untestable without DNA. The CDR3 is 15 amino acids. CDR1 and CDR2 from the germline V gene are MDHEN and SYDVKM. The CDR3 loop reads CASRLRTGVRFGYTF.

This CDR3 reads CASSRQGYTEAFF. The chain has TRBV7-3 and TRBJ1-1; TCRdb proposes TRBD1, but this gene call is untestable without DNA. The germline CDR1 and CDR2 sequences are SGHTA and FQGTGA. The CDR3 has 13 amino acids.

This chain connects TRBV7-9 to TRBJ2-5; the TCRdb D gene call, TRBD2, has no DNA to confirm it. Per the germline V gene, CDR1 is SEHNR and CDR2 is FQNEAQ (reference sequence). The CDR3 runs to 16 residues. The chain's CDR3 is CASSPRTSGALMGQYF.

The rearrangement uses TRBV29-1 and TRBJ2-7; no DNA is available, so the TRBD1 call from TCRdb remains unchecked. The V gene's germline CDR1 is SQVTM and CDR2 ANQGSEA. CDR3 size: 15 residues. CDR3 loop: CSVRSGGLSYYEQYF.

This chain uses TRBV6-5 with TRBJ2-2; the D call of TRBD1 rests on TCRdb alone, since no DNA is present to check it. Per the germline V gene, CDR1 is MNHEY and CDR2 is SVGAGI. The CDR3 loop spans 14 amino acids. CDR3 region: CASTVGQSTGELFF.

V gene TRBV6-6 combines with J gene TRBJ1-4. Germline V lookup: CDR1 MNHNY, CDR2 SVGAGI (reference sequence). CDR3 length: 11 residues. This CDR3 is CASTNNEKLFF.

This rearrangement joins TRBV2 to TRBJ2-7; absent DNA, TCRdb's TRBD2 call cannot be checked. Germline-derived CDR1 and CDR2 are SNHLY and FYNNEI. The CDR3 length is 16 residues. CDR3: CASSEYFAGGNYEQYF.

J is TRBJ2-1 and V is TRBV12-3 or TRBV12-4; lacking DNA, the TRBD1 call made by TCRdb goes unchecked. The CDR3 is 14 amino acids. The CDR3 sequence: CASLSQGNYNEQFF.

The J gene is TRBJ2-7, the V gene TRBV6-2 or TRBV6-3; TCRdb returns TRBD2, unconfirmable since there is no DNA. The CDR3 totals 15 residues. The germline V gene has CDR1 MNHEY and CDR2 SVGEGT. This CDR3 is CASSYLPGATDEQYF.

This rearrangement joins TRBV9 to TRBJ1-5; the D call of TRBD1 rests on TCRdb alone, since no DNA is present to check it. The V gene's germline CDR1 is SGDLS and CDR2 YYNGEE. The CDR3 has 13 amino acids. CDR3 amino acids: CASSETGLQPQHF.

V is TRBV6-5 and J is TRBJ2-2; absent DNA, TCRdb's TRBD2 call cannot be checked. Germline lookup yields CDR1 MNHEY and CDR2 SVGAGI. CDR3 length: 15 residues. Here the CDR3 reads CASSFTSVATGELFF.

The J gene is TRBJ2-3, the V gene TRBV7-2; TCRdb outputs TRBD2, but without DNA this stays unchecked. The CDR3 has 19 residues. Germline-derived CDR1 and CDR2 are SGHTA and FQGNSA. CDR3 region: CASSLAGAGGRESTDTQYF.

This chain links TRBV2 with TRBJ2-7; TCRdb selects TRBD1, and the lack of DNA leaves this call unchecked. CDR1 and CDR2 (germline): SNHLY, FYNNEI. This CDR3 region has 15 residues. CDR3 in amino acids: CASSEFGGASYEQYF.

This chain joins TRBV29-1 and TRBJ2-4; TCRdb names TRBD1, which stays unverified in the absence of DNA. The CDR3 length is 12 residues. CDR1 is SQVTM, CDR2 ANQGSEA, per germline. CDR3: CSVQTGVDIQYF.

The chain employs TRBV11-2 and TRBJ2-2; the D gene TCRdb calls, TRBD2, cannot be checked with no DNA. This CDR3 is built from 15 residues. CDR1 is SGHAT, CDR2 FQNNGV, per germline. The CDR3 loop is CASSSLLTNTGELFF. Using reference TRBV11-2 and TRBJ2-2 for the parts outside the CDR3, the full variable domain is EAGVAQSPRYKIIEKRQSVAFWCNPISGHATLYWYQQILGQGPKLLIQFQNNGVVDDSQLPKDRFSAERLKGVDSTLKIQPAKLEDSAVYLCASSSLLTNTGELFFGEGSRLTVL.

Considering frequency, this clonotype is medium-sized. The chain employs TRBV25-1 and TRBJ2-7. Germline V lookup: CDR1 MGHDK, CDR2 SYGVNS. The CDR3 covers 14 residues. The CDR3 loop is CASSGTLNPYEQYF.

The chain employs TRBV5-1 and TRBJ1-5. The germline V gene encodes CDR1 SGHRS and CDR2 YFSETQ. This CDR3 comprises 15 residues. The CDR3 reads CASSLGPGPNQPQHF.

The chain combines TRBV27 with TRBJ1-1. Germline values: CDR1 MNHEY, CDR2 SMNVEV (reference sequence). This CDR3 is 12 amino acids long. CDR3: CASSKSNTEAFF.

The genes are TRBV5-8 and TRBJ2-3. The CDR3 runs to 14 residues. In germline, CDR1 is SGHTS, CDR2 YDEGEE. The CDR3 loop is CASSLLSMADTQYF.

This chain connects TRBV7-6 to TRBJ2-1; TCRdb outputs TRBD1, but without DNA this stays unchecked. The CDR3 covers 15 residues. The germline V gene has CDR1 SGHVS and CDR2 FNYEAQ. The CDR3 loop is CASSDGQGSGYEQFF. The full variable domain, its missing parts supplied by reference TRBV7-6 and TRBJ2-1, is GAGVSQSPRYKVTKRGQDVALRCDPISGHVSLYWYRQALGQGPEFLTYFNYEAQQDKSGLPNDRFSAERPEGSISTLTIQRTEQRDSAMYRCASSDGQGSGYEQFFGPGTRLTVL.

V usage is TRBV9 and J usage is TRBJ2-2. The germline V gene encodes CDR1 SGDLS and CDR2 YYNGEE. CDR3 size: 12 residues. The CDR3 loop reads CASRDGTGELFF.

The CDR3 sequence is CASSQDSENTEAFF. This chain joins TRBV14 and TRBJ1-1. CDR1 and CDR2 from the germline V gene are SGHDN and FVKESK. This CDR3 spans 14 amino acids.

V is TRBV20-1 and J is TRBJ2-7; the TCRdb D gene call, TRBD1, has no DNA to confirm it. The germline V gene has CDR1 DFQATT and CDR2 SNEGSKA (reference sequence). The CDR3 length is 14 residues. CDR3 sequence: CRATMGDGSYEQYF.

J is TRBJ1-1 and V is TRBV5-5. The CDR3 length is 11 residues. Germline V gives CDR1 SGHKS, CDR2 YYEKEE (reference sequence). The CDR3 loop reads CASSLSVEAFF.

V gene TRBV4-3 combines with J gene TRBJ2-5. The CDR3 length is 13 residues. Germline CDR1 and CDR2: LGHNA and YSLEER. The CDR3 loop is CASSQDRSGTQYF.

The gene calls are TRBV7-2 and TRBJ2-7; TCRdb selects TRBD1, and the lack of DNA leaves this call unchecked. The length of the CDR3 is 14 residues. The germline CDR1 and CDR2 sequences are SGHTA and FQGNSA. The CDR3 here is CASSRGAGAYEQYF.

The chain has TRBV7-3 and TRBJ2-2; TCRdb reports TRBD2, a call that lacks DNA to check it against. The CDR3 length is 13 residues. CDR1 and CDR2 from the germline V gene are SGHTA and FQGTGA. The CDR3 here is CAISAGNTGELFF.